This is a list of T cell receptor beta chains from one sample in a study of sequential checkpoint blockade in melanoma. Libraries were prepared by immunoSEQ multiplex PCR; TCRdb keeps only in-frame clonotypes and omits some of them. Of about 8,400 clones listed, roughly nine tenths are singletons. The starting material was CD8+ T cells sorted from blood (inferred from file names), obtained from a patient given nivolumab and ipilimumab in sequence. All receptors derive from a human donor with melanoma. Each CDR3 is given with its conserved first and last residue.

V	J	CDR3
TRBV27	TRBJ1-5	CASRGVTSNQPQHF
TRBV11-2	TRBJ2-7	CASSFGYSYEQYF
TRBV12-2	TRBJ2-7	CASRLVFGNVSYEQYF
TRBV19	TRBJ1-2	CASSPVAGGGYTF
TRBV9	TRBJ2-7	CASSPPGRTYEQYF
TRBV5-6	TRBJ1-5	CASSSGGFSNQPQHF
TRBV6-5	TRBJ1-1	CASSYAPDTEAFF
TRBV27	TRBJ2-7	CASSPTSAGGSYEQYF
TRBV7-6	TRBJ2-7	CASSPTSGSWYEQYF
TRBV19	TRBJ2-7	CASSGGTGADEQYF
TRBV28	TRBJ2-7	CASSFGPGHSNSYEQYF
TRBV6-5	TRBJ1-5	CASSSDRGQVQPQHF
TRBV7-8	TRBJ2-7	CASSFLAGGPLGEQYF
TRBV27	TRBJ1-4	CASSLVARTVNEKLFF
TRBV28	TRBJ2-7	CASSFRGLASYEQYF
TRBV19	TRBJ1-1	CASSIEGQGNTEAFF
TRBV5-6	TRBJ2-7	CASSLGTASYEQYF
TRBV27	TRBJ1-2	CASSRDRGSFIDGYTF
TRBV27	TRBJ2-7	CASSPGLAGNYEQYF
TRBV7-3	TRBJ1-1	CASSLGQNTEAFF
TRBV11-2	TRBJ1-3	CASSFDRGRNTIYF
TRBV27	TRBJ1-2	CASSFRGGQGADGYTF
TRBV19	TRBJ2-7	CASSRQGYGEEQYF
TRBV14	TRBJ2-7	CASSYRGSYEQYF
TRBV9	TRBJ1-1	CASSALGLGGAEAFF
TRBV7-2	TRBJ2-7	CASSLGLAGVYEQYF
TRBV5-1	TRBJ2-7	CASSNPGQRSYEQYF
TRBV6-4	TRBJ2-3	CASSGLAGSTDTQYF
TRBV25-1	TRBJ1-2	CASSVAAETDNYGYTF
TRBV27	TRBJ2-7	CASSLWIGYEQYF
TRBV27	TRBJ2-7	CASSYRAGGSYEQYF
TRBV6-6	TRBJ1-2	CASGWGTGGGYGYTF
TRBV7-9	TRBJ1-1	CASSLTQANTEAFF
TRBV7-9	TRBJ2-7	CASSGIDRGYSYEQYF
TRBV15	TRBJ1-5	CATSRDSNTGDSNQPQHF
TRBV7-8	TRBJ1-2	CASSLDASLDYGYTF
TRBV4-3	TRBJ1-2	CASSQEVGQGRGYTF
TRBV5-1	TRBJ1-1	CASSFEGAGNTEAFF
TRBV27	TRBJ2-7	CASSPQAGPVEQYF
TRBV19	TRBJ2-7	CASSIGPSGSYEQYF
TRBV2	TRBJ2-7	CATKRAAGGSYEQYF
TRBV27	TRBJ2-7	CASSKGTSGREEQYF
TRBV27	TRBJ1-1	CASSLFPSGGTEAFF
TRBV4-1	TRBJ1-1	CASSQATWNTEAFF
TRBV9	TRBJ1-5	CASSVEGAEDQPQHF
TRBV27	TRBJ1-3	CASSLTALSGNTIYF
TRBV4-1	TRBJ1-2	CASSNTGLYGYTF
TRBV7-2	TRBJ1-5	CASSLRLGEDQPQHF
TRBV10-3	TRBJ1-4	CAISESGGFNEKLFF